Given below is one TCR beta chain in context. As originally analysed: Amplifying reference gene primers gave estimates of nucleated cell counts. The data were produced by immunoSEQ multiplex PCR, yet TCRdb's version contains in-frame clones alone and is incomplete. The V and J calls and clone size are taken from that table; D and trimming were inferred from the DNA. The data hold more than 85,000 clones, with 70% to 90% observed a single time. The data belong to a study of blood T cell repertoires in COVID-19. Per the germline V gene, CDR1 is SQVTM and CDR2 is ANQGSEA. V was shortened by 3 bases and J by 0 bases, with 9 bases between the two germline ends. There are 14 residues in the CDR3. Enrolled during active infection, Seattle patients were then followed longitudinally.

The receptor's source is a human donor with COVID-19, enrolled during active disease. The donor label of this sample is uncertain. The J gene is TRBJ2-1, the V gene TRBV29-1, with TRBD2 as a possible D gene (6 bases). Sequenced: peripheral blood. This CDR3 reads CSVEPGSSYNEQFF. The CDR3, as DNA: TGCAGCGTTGAGCCCGGGAGCTCCTACAATGAGCAGTTCTTC.